This T cell receptor (beta chain) was sequenced in a study of OX40 agonist ivuxolimab in advanced cancers. Study context: Approximately 41% of patients had received prior checkpoint inhibitor therapy.

The method was immunoSEQ multiplex PCR; TCRdb's version includes in-frame clones alone and lacks a portion of them. The repertoire holds about 80,000 clones, with approximately 91% as singletons. The receptor comes from an adult with an advanced solid tumor such as melanoma, head and neck, liver or kidney cancer. Sequencing was performed on CD4+ or CD8+ T cells sorted from blood, taken in a trial of the OX40 agonist ivuxolimab.

In nucleotides, the CDR3 is TGTGCCAGTAGTGTTTCGCTGGTGCATGGCTACACCTTC. This encodes CASSVSLVHGYTF. The chain joins TRBV19 to TRBJ1-2; D remains unclear. V dropped 5 bases and J dropped 6 bases, with 13 bases sitting between them. Germline CDR1 and CDR2: LNHDA and SQIVND (reference sequence). CDR3 length equals 13 residues.